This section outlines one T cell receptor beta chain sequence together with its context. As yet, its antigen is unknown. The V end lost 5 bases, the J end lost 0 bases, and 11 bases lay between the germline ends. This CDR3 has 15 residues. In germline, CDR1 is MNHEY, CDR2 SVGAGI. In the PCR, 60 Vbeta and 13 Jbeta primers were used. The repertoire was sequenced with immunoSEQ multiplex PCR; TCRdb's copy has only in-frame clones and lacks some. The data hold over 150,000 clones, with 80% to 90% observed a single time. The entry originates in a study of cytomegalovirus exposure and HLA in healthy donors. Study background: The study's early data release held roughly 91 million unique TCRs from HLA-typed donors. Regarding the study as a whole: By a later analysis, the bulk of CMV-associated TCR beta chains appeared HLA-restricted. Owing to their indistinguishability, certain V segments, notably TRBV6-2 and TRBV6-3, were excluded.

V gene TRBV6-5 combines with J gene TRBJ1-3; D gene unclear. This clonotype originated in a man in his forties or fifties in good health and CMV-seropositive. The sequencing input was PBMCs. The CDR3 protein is CASSPRRTSGNTIYF. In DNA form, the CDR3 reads TGTGCCAGCAGTCCCCGGAGGACCTCTGGAAACACCATATATTTT.